These 9 T cell receptor beta chains were sequenced from one sample in a study of T cell repertoires in cytomegalovirus infection. TCRdb reprocessed the reads with MiXCR, giving one entry per CDR3 protein. The repertoire consists of over 450,000 distinct CDR3 sequences, with about 11% occurring once and the leading ten covering about 10%. The sample was PBMCs. These receptors all come from a human donor in good health (CMV status not recorded). Some clones in this sample may be carry-over from other donors' samples.

This clonotype appeared many times. The chain recombines TRBV7-3 with TRBJ2-5; TRBD2 agrees at 8 bases. Per germline, CDR1 SGHTA and CDR2 FQGTGA. The CDR3 contains 14 residues. The junction had 6 bases not matched to a gene; V was cut back by 5 bases and J by 4 bases. The CDR3 reads CASSQSGGGETQYF. CDR3 coding DNA: TGTGCCAGCAGCCAAAGCGGGGGAGGAGAGACCCAGTACTTC.

In nucleotides, the CDR3 is TGTGCCAGCAGCTCCGGACAGGGGGCCAGCGACCGTGGCTATGGCTACACCTTC. Its translation: CASSSGQGASDRGYGYTF. The J gene is TRBJ1-2, the V gene TRBV7-9, with 11 bases matching TRBD1. The germline V gene encodes CDR1 SEHNR and CDR2 FQNEAQ (reference sequence). CDR3 length: 18 amino acids. The trim removed 4 bases at V and 4 bases at J, leaving 14 bases unmatched.

Ten or more counts support this clonotype. The chain combines TRBV7-2 with TRBJ1-4, with D possibly matching TRBD1 (5 bases). CDR1 and CDR2 from the germline V gene are SGHTA and FQGNSA. This CDR3 spans 15 amino acids. Trimming stripped 5 bases from V and 4 bases from J, with 14 bases between. The CDR3 loop is CASSLGGRHNEKLFF. The CDR3 nucleotides read TGTGCCAGCAGCCTCGGGGGACGGCATAATGAAAAACTGTTTTTT.

This clonotype was observed at least ten times. This chain links TRBV7-9 with TRBJ1-2, with D possibly being TRBD1 (5 bases). CDR3 length: 13 residues. V was pared by 6 bases and J by 4 bases, with 12 bases between. The germline V gene encodes CDR1 SEHNR and CDR2 FQNEAQ (reference sequence). The CDR3 DNA sequence: TGTGCCAGCAGTCCAGACAGCCTCTATGGCTACACCTTC. Its translation: CASSPDSLYGYTF.

This clonotype was counted between two and nine times. The rearrangement uses TRBV2 and TRBJ2-1; D unclear. The CDR3 length is 12 residues. V lost 9 bases, J lost 1 base, and 7 bases lay in between. Per germline, CDR1 SNHLY and CDR2 FYNNEI. The CDR3 loop is CARGRSYNEQFF. DNA for the CDR3: TGTGCCAGGGGCCGGTCCTACAATGAGCAGTTCTTC.

This clonotype showed up just a few times. This chain connects TRBV6-6 to TRBJ1-6; D remains unclear. This CDR3 is 14 amino acids long. V was shortened by 6 bases and J by 4 bases, with 10 bases between the two germline ends. Per germline, CDR1 MNHNY and CDR2 SVGAGI (reference sequence). In nucleotides, the CDR3 is TGTGCCAGCAGGGAACCGGAGTATAATTCACCCCTCCACTTT. Amino acid sequence: CASREPEYNSPLHF.

The rearrangement uses TRBV6-1 and TRBJ1-1; D uncertain. The CDR3 runs 15 residues. V lost 6 bases and J lost 1, with 15 bases in between. CDR1 is MNHNS, CDR2 SASEGT, per germline. The CDR3 spells CASSSTPGRNTEAFF. DNA of the CDR3: TGTGCCAGCAGCTCCACCCCTGGGAGGAACACTGAAGCTTTCTTT.

This clonotype was counted ten times or more. This chain connects TRBV29-1 to TRBJ2-3; D uncertain. The germline V and J ends were trimmed by 1 base and 5 bases, with 7 bases remaining between them. The V gene's germline CDR1 is SQVTM and CDR2 ANQGSEA. CDR3 length: 12 amino acids. CDR3: CSVEGSKDTQYF. In DNA, the CDR3 is TGCAGCGTTGAAGGAAGTAAAGATACGCAGTATTTT.

Many counts were recorded for this clonotype. This chain joins TRBV6-2 or TRBV6-3 and TRBJ2-2; D is undetermined. V lost 6 bases and J 4 bases, leaving 6 bases between the germline ends. Germline loops: CDR1 MNHEY, CDR2 SVGEGT. The CDR3 is made up of 12 amino acids. The CDR3: CASRRSTGELFF. CDR3 DNA sequence: TGTGCCAGCAGACGGAGCACCGGGGAGCTGTTTTTT.